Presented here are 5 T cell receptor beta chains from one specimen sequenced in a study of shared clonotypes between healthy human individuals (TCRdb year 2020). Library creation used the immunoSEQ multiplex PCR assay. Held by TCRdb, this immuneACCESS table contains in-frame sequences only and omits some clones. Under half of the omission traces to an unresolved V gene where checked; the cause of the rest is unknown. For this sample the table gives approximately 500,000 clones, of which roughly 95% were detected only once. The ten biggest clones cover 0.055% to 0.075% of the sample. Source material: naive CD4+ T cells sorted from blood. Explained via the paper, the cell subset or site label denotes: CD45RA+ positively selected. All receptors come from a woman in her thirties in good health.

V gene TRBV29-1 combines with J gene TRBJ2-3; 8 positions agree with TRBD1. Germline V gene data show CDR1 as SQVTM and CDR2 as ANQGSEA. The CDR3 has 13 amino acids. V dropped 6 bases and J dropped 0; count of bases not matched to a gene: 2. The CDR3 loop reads CSVDRESTDTQYF. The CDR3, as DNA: TGCAGCGTGGACAGGGAGAGCACAGATACGCAGTATTTT.

CDR3 nucleotide sequence: TGTGCCAGTACCGACCCGACAAAAAGCTACACCTTC. Translating it yields CASTDPTKSYTF. The chain couples TRBV19 to TRBJ1-2; no firm D call. CDR3 length: 12 residues. Per germline, CDR1 LNHDA and CDR2 SQIVND (reference sequence). The ends were cut back, 7 bases at V and 9 bases at J, with 15 bases in the middle.

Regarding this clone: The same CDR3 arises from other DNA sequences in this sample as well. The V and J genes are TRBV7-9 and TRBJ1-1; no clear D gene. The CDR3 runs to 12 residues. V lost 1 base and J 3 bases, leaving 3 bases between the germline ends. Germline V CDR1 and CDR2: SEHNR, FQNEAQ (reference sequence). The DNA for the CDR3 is TGTGCCAGCAGCTTAGTCGACACTGAAGCTTTCTTT. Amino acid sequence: CASSLVDTEAFF.

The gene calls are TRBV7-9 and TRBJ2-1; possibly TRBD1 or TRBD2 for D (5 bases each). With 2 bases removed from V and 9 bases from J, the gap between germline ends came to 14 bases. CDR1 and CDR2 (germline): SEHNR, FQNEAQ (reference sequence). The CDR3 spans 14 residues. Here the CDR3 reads CASSLRGSSGEQFF. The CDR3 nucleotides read TGTGCCAGCAGCTTACGGGGCAGCTCAGGTGAGCAGTTCTTC.

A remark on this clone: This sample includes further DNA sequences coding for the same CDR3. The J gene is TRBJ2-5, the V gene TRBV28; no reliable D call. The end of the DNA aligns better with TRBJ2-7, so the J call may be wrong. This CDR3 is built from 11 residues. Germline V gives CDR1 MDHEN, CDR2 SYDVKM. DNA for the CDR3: TGTGCCAGCTCCCTGGACTACGAGCAGTACTTC. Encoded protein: CASSLDYEQYF.